The entry below describes one T cell receptor (beta chain). Out of unsorted whole blood came the blood RNA, and germline DNA was extracted as well. These data originate in a study of tumor-infiltrating lymphocytes in primary liver carcinoma. Study background: Tumor lesions were T1-T3 N0M0 and spanned about 4.2 to 10 cm.

This CDR3 is 17 amino acids long. Looked up from germline, CDR1 is SGHKS and CDR2 is YYEKEE (reference sequence). The V and J ends lost 0 bases and 3 bases respectively, with 17 bases between them. Priming with a constant-region primer yielded TCR beta cDNA from about 540 ng total RNA. Three nested multiplex PCR rounds of slightly modified ARM-PCR generated TCR beta libraries. TRBV1-TRBV30 forward primers paired with a C-beta reverse primer were used in the first two PCR rounds, which ran 9 to 10 cycles each. TCRdb re-derived calls from the multiplex PCR reads in MiXCR, one entry per CDR3 protein. This table has 300,000 to 350,000 distinct CDR3 sequences, approximately 65% appearing once.

The receptor was isolated from a man aged 40-49 years with primary liver carcinoma and hepatitis B virus infection. The chain couples TRBV5-5 to TRBJ2-3; D possibly corresponds to TRBD2 (6 bases). Sequenced sample: peripheral blood. The CDR3 nucleotides are TGTGCCAGCAGCTTGGGACCTCAGGGACTTGGGACAGATACGCAGTATTTT. It codes for CASSLGPQGLGTDTQYF.